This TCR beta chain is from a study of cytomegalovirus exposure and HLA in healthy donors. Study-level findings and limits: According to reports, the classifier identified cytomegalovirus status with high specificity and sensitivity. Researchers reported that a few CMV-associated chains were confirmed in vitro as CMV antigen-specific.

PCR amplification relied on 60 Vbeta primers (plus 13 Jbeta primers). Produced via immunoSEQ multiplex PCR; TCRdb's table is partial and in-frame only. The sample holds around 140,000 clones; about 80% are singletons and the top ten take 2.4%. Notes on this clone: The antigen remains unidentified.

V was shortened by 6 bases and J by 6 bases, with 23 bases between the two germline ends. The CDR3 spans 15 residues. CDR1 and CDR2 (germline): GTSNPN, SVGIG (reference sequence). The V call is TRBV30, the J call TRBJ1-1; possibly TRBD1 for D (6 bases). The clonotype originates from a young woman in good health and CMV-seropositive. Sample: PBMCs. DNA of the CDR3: TGTGCCTGTGTGGGCAGGGGCGAGATCTATGCTGAAGCTTTCTTT. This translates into CACVGRGEIYAEAFF.